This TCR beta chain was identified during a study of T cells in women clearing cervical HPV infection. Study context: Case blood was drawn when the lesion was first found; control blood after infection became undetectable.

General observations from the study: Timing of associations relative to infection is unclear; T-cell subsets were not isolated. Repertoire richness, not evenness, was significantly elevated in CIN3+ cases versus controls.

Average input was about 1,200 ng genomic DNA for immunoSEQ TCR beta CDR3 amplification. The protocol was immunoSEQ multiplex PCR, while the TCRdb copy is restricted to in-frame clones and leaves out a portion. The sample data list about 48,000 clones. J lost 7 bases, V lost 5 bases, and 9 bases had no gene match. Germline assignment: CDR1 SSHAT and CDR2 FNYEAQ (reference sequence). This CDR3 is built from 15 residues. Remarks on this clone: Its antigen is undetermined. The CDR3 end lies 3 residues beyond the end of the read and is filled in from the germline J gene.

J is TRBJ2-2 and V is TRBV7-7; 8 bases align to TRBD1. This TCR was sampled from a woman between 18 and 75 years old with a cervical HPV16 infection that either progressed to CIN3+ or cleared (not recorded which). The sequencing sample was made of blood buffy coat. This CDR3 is CASSPRTGSSGELFF. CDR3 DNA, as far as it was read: TGTGCCAGCAGCCCCCGGACAGGGTCAAGCGGGGAG.